The clone carrying this T cell receptor (beta chain) was seen a few times. Its antigen is unknown. This sample was taken from a study of cytomegalovirus exposure and HLA in healthy donors. 60 Vbeta and 13 Jbeta primers were used in PCR. TCRdb's copy holds only in-frame clones and misses some; the assay was immunoSEQ multiplex PCR. This table has some 150,000 clones, roughly 62% appearing once. General study findings and limits: Earlier analysis looked at TCR beta V segments, and most were productive about 90% or about 30% of the time.

Germline V CDR1 and CDR2: ENHRY, SYGVKD. CDR3 size: 13 residues. V was pared by 6 bases and J by 5 bases, with 13 bases between. This sequence originates from a man aged 60 to 69 in good health and CMV-seronegative. What was sequenced was PBMCs. This chain joins TRBV10-3 and TRBJ1-1; a possible D gene is TRBD1 (5 bases). CDR3 bases: TGTGCCATCAGCGGTCCGGGGGGAACTGAAGCTTTCTTT. This gives the protein CAISGPGGTEAFF.